The clone carrying this T cell receptor beta chain was counted a few times. This specimen comes from a study of blood T cell repertoires in COVID-19. Overall study context: Samples representing acute and convalescent COVID-19 were sourced from the United States, Italy and Spain. PBMCs, B-cell-depleted T cells, or T cells provided the cDNA or gDNA that made up the material.

How the authors handled the data: Estimated nucleated cell counts came from reference gene primer amplification. Assay: immunoSEQ multiplex PCR; the TCRdb copy retains only in-frame clones and omits some. The V and J calls and clone size were taken over from that table, and D and trimming were inferred from the DNA. Of under 200,000 clones listed, around 83% are singletons. The sample consisted of peripheral blood. The source of this sequence is a woman older than 75 with acute or convalescent COVID-19.

The CDR3 loop reads CASSPPSGRAAGNEQFF. The CDR3, as DNA: TGTGCCAGTAGTCCACCTAGCGGGAGGGCCGCGGGCAATGAGCAGTTCTTC. The chain uses TRBV19 and TRBJ2-1; 12 bases line up with TRBD2. The CDR3 is 17 amino acids. Germline V lookup: CDR1 LNHDA, CDR2 SQIVND (reference sequence). The V segment lost 5 bases and the J segment 6 bases; nucleotides outside the gene matches: 11.